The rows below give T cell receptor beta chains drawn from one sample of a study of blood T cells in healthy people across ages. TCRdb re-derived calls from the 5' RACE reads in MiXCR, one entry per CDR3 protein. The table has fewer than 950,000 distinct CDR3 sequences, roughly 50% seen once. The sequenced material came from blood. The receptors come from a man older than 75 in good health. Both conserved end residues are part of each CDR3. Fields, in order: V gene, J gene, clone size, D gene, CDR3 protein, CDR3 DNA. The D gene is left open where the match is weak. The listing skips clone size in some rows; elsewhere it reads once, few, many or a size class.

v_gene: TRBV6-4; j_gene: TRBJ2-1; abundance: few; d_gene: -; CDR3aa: CVLLWVQNEQFF; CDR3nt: TGTGTCCTCCTCTGGGTCCAGAATGAGCAGTTCTTC
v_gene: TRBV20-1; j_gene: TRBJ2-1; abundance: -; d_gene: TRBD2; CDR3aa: CSAQSFLAGEQFF; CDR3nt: TGCAGTGCCCAATCATTTCTAGCGGGTGAGCAGTTCTTC
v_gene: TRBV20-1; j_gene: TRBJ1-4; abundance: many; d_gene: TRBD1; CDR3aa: CSAPRHGTVDEKLFF; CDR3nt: TGCAGTGCTCCCCGTCACGGGACAGTCGATGAAAAACTGTTTTTT
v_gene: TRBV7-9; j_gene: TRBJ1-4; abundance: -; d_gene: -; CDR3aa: CASSAEGRANEKLFF; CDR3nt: TGTGCCAGCAGCGCGGAGGGTCGGGCTAATGAAAAACTGTTTTTT
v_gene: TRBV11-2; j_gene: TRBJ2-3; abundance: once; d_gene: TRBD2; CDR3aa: CASSFYPTSGSTDTQYF; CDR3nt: TGTGCCAGCAGCTTCTACCCGACTAGCGGAAGCACAGATACGCAGTATTTT
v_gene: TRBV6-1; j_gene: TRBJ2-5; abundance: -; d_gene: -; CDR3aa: CASSEPSQQYF; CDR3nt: TGTGCCAGCAGTGAGCCCAGCCAGCAGTACTTC
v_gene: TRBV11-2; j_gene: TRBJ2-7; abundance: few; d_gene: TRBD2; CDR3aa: CASSSTSGGYEQYF; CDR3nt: TGTGCCAGCAGCTCGACTAGCGGCGGCTACGAGCAGTACTTC
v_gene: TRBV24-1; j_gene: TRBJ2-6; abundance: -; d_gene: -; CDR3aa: CATSYPGANVLTF; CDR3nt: TGTGCCACCAGTTATCCTGGGGCCAACGTCCTGACTTTC
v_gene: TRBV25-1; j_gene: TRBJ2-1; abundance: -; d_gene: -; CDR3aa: CASSNPNQQFF; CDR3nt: TGTGCCAGCAGTAACCCGAACCAGCAGTTCTTC
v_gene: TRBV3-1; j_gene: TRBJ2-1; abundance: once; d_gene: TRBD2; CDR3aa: CASSPQSGRAFNEQFF; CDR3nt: TGTGCCAGCAGCCCCCAAAGCGGGAGGGCCTTCAATGAGCAGTTCTTC
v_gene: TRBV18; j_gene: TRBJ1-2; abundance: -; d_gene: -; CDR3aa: CASSPLGAENYGYTF; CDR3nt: TGTGCCAGCTCACCGCTGGGAGCGGAGAACTATGGCTACACCTTC
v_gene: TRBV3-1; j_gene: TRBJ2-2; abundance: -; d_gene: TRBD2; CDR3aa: CASSDDVAGNTGELFF; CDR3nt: TGTGCCAGCAGCGACGACGTAGCGGGAAACACCGGGGAGCTGTTTTTT
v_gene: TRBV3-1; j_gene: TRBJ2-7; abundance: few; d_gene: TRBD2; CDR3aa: CASSQWGSGRGGEQYF; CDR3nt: TGTGCCAGCAGCCAATGGGGTAGCGGGAGAGGCGGCGAGCAGTACTTC
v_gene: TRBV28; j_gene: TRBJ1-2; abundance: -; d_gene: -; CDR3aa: CASRGRGSNGYTF; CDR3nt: TGTGCCAGCAGGGGAAGGGGGTCGAATGGCTACACCTTC